One sample yielded the 24 T cell receptor beta chains listed below, sequenced in a study of cytomegalovirus exposure and HLA in healthy donors. Measured with immunoSEQ multiplex PCR; TCRdb has only the in-frame clones, and not every one. The sample carries 120,000 or so clones, roughly 90% recorded once. Sequenced input: PBMCs. The receptor source for this set is a man under 40 in good health and CMV-seronegative.

V and J are TRBV19 and TRBJ2-3; TRBD2 matches 7 bases. This CDR3 spans 15 amino acids. V lost 6 bases and J lost 5; bases outside the gene matches: 11. Germline CDR1 reads LNHDA; CDR2 reads SQIVND (reference sequence). The CDR3 DNA reads as TGTGCCAGTAGCGACCACAGCGGGATTGGAGATACGCAGTATTTT. It translates to CASSDHSGIGDTQYF.

A remark on this clone: Other DNA variants within this sample encode the same CDR3. This rearrangement joins TRBV30 to TRBJ2-2, with 7 bases aligning to TRBD1. With V trimmed by 3 bases and J by 1 base, 2 bases remained unmatched. The CDR3 consists of 14 residues. CDR1 is GTSNPN and CDR2 is SVGIG in the germline V gene (reference sequence). The CDR3 DNA is TGTGCCTGGAGCCGACAGGGGAACACCGGGGAGCTGTTTTTT. Translated, it gives CAWSRQGNTGELFF.

The V gene is TRBV6-5, the J gene TRBJ1-1; 8 positions agree with TRBD1. The germline gives CDR1 MNHEY, CDR2 SVGAGI. The CDR3 covers 13 residues. With V trimmed by 6 bases and J by 5 bases, 5 bases remained unmatched. CDR3 in amino acids: CASSDRGWTEAFF. The DNA for the CDR3 is TGTGCCAGCAGCGACAGGGGTTGGACTGAAGCTTTCTTT.

V and J are TRBV5-6 and TRBJ1-5; TRBD1 aligns across 7 bases. CDR1 and CDR2 (germline): SGHDT, YYEEEE. After removal of 2 bases from V and 2 bases from J, the junction contained 4 bases not matched to a gene. This CDR3 comprises 15 residues. The CDR3 coding sequence is TGTGCCAGCAGCTTCGGTACAGGGGGCAATCAGCCCCAGCATTTT. Protein sequence: CASSFGTGGNQPQHF.

This CDR3 is CASSLRTGGETQYF. As DNA, the CDR3 is TGTGCCAGCAGTTTGAGAACAGGGGGGGAGACCCAGTACTTC. The J gene is TRBJ2-5, the V gene TRBV28; TRBD1 agrees at 8 bases. V dropped 3 bases and J dropped 5; count of bases not matched to a gene: 5. This CDR3 contains 14 residues. Germline CDR1 is MDHEN and CDR2 is SYDVKM.

The rearrangement joins TRBV7-2 to TRBJ1-6; TRBD1 might be the D (5 bases). Trimming took off 2 bases at V and 7 bases at J, with 15 bases between the two ends. CDR3 length: 16 residues. Looked up from germline, CDR1 is SGHTA and CDR2 is FQGNSA. CDR3 protein: CASSLTGVGGNSPLHF. DNA for the CDR3: TGTGCCAGCAGCTTAACGGGGGTTGGAGGAAATTCACCCCTCCACTTT.

The gene calls are TRBV6-1 and TRBJ2-3; D unresolved. Germline assignment: CDR1 MNHNS and CDR2 SASEGT. CDR3 length: 13 amino acids. Deletions cut 5 bases from V and 3 bases from J, with 9 bases between. In DNA form, the CDR3 reads TGTGCCAGCAGTTTTATGGAGACAGATACGCAGTATTTT. It is translated as CASSFMETDTQYF.

The chain links TRBV5-1 to TRBJ2-5; 8 nucleotides match TRBD2. Germline values: CDR1 SGHRS, CDR2 YFSETQ. Trimming at V came to 4 bases and at J to 5 bases, leaving 13 bases not matched to a gene. CDR3 size: 16 residues. CDR3 residues: CASSGGRAGAGETQYF. The CDR3 bases are TGCGCCAGCAGCGGGGGACGAGCGGGAGCGGGTGAGACCCAGTACTTC.

J is TRBJ2-5 and V is TRBV27, with 10 positions matching TRBD2. Germline assignment: CDR1 MNHEY and CDR2 SMNVEV (reference sequence). Germline trimming cut 5 bases from V and 4 bases from J; bases unmatched to any gene: 22. This CDR3 comprises 20 residues. This CDR3 is CASSTYRAGRLLAGRETQYF. The CDR3 DNA reads as TGTGCCAGCAGTACATACAGGGCCGGGAGGCTACTAGCGGGACGAGAGACCCAGTACTTC.

This chain links TRBV11-3 with TRBJ2-7; 7 nucleotides line up with TRBD2. The CDR3 has 14 amino acids. V was clipped by 5 bases and J by 5 bases; unmatched bases: 9. Germline CDR1 SGHNT, CDR2 YENEEA. CDR3 nucleotide sequence: TGTGCCAGCAGCCCTGGAACACGGGAGGACGAGCAGTACTTC. Its translation: CASSPGTREDEQYF.

J is TRBJ2-1 and V is TRBV6-4, with D perhaps matching TRBD1 (5 bases). Trimming cost V 6 bases and J 8 bases, with 20 bases left between them. CDR1 and CDR2 from the germline V gene are MRHNA and SNTAGT. The CDR3 runs 15 residues. The chain's CDR3 is CASSPSWGGQDEQFF. CDR3 DNA sequence: TGTGCCAGCAGCCCGTCTTGGGGCGGTCAGGATGAGCAGTTCTTC.

J is TRBJ2-7 and V is TRBV5-1; D is perhaps TRBD1 (6 bases). CDR3 length: 15 amino acids. Trimming cost V 4 bases and J 2 bases, with 16 bases left between them. CDR1 and CDR2 from the germline V gene are SGHRS and YFSETQ. CDR3 DNA: TGCGCCAGCAGCCCAACAACAGGGACGACCTACGAGCAGTACTTC. Its translation: CASSPTTGTTYEQYF.

The DNA of the CDR3 is TGTGCCTGGAGTCAAGCAGGGTTCACTGAAGCTTTCTTT. Protein: CAWSQAGFTEAFF. The chain employs TRBV30 and TRBJ1-1, with D possibly TRBD1 on 5 matching bases. The V gene's germline CDR1 is GTSNPN and CDR2 SVGIG (reference sequence). This CDR3 spans 13 amino acids. The germline V and J ends were trimmed by 2 bases and 4 bases, with 11 bases remaining between them. Full variable domain (rest looked up from reference TRBV30 and TRBJ1-1): SQTIHQWPATLVQPVGSPLSLECTVEGTSNPNLYWYRQAAGRGLQLLFYSVGIGQISSEVPQNLSASRPQDRQFILSSKKLLLSDSGFYLCAWSQAGFTEAFFGQGTRLTVV.

V is TRBV19 and J is TRBJ2-1; D perhaps matches TRBD2 (6 bases). CDR1 LNHDA and CDR2 SQIVND come from the germline V gene (reference sequence). This CDR3 is 15 amino acids long. With 7 bases removed from V and 1 base from J, the gap between germline ends came to 14 bases. CDR3 sequence: CASKSAGTSYNEQFF. Here the CDR3 DNA reads TGTGCCAGTAAATCAGCGGGTACATCCTACAATGAGCAGTTCTTC.

The V call is TRBV30, the J call TRBJ1-5, with 9 bases matching TRBD1. The ends lost 2 bases at V and 8 bases at J; junction bases unmatched: 7. The CDR3 is 14 amino acids. In germline, CDR1 is GTSNPN, CDR2 SVGIG (reference sequence). The CDR3 DNA reads as TGTGCCTGGAGTTCCACAGGGGGCGTAGAGCCCCAGCATTTT. The encoded protein is CAWSSTGGVEPQHF. The full variable domain, rest sourced from reference TRBV30 and TRBJ1-5, is SQTIHQWPATLVQPVGSPLSLECTVEGTSNPNLYWYRQAAGRGLQLLFYSVGIGQISSEVPQNLSASRPQDRQFILSSKKLLLSDSGFYLCAWSSTGGVEPQHFGDGTRLSIL.

In its sample, this clone was seen a few times. The chain employs TRBV7-2 and TRBJ1-1; no firm D call. This CDR3 has 14 residues. Germline V gene data show CDR1 as SGHTA and CDR2 as FQGNSA. V lost 3 bases, J lost 4 bases, and 12 bases lay in between. CDR3 in amino acids: CASSFALGGTEAFF. CDR3 bases: TGTGCCAGCAGCTTTGCATTAGGCGGCACTGAAGCTTTCTTT.

The rearrangement joins TRBV4-3 to TRBJ1-2; D gene uncertain. V lost 1 base to trimming and J lost 8 bases, with 20 bases between them. Per the germline V gene, CDR1 is LGHNA and CDR2 is YSLEER. This CDR3 region has 16 residues. The CDR3 DNA follows: TGCGCCAGCAGCCAAGTGGCGGTGGGAGCGCCAAGCGGCTACACCTTC. Translation gives CASSQVAVGAPSGYTF.

The chain employs TRBV19 and TRBJ1-3, with D possibly being TRBD1 (5 bases). The germline CDR1 and CDR2 sequences are LNHDA and SQIVND (reference sequence). Trimming pared 9 bases from V and 0 bases from J, leaving 18 bases between. The CDR3 runs 16 residues. The CDR3 sequence: CASQGDRLDSGNTIYF. CDR3 nucleotide sequence: TGTGCCAGCCAGGGTGATAGGTTGGACTCTGGAAACACCATATATTTT.

This chain uses TRBV30 with TRBJ1-3; D gene uncertain. The CDR3 is 14 amino acids. V was cut by 3 bases and J by 1 base, with 10 bases left in between. Germline CDR1 GTSNPN, CDR2 SVGIG (reference sequence). The CDR3 bases are TGTGCCTGGAGGGTAGGGAGATCTGGAAACACCATATATTTT. This translates into CAWRVGRSGNTIYF.

This chain links TRBV29-1 with TRBJ2-2, with a possible D match to TRBD2 (5 bases). The CDR3 covers 14 residues. Looked up from germline, CDR1 is SQVTM and CDR2 is ANQGSEA. The V end lost 6 bases, the J end lost 0 bases, and 11 bases lay between the germline ends. CDR3 in DNA: TGCAGCGTACTAGACTTCACGAACACCGGGGAGCTGTTTTTT. It yields the protein CSVLDFTNTGELFF.

The chain uses TRBV5-6 and TRBJ2-2; 10 positions match TRBD2. The junction had 10 bases not matched to a gene; V was cut back by 0 bases and J by 5 bases. CDR1 SGHDT and CDR2 YYEEEE come from the germline V gene. The CDR3 has 18 amino acids. Here the CDR3 reads CASSLANRLAGGTGELFF. As DNA, the CDR3 is TGTGCCAGCAGCTTGGCTAATCGACTAGCGGGTGGTACCGGGGAGCTGTTTTTT.

This clone turned up a few times. The rearrangement joins TRBV2 to TRBJ1-1, with unresolved D. The CDR3 is made up of 12 amino acids. Between the trimmed V and J ends, which lost 2 bases and 10 bases, there was a span of 11 bases. The V gene's germline CDR1 is SNHLY and CDR2 FYNNEI. As DNA, the CDR3 is TGTGCCAGCAGTGAACGAGCGGATGGAGCTTTCTTT. Translating it yields CASSERADGAFF.

V usage is TRBV27 and J usage is TRBJ2-5; D might be TRBD1 (6 bases). The CDR3 runs 15 residues. Germline assignment: CDR1 MNHEY and CDR2 SMNVEV (reference sequence). V gave up 5 bases and J gave up 4 bases, with 17 bases separating them. The CDR3 sequence is CASSPHERGRETQYF. CDR3 bases: TGTGCCAGCAGTCCGCATGAGAGGGGGAGAGAGACCCAGTACTTC.

The V gene is TRBV9, the J gene TRBJ1-2, with TRBD1 as a possible D gene (5 bases). V was shortened by 4 bases and J by 4 bases, with 14 bases between the two germline ends. The CDR3 totals 14 residues. CDR1 and CDR2 (germline): SGDLS, YYNGEE. The CDR3 loop is CASSTATGSYGYTF. The CDR3 DNA follows: TGTGCCAGCAGCACCGCCACAGGTAGCTATGGCTACACCTTC.